This section outlines one T cell receptor (beta chain) sequence together with its context. Its matching antigen is unknown. Germline V gives CDR1 DFQATT, CDR2 SNEGSKA (reference sequence). The CDR3 is 12 residues long. The germline V and J ends were trimmed by 1 base and 8 bases, with 11 bases remaining between them. TCRdb ran MiXCR on the PCR reads. The sample shows thousands of clones, 33% of them seen only once. The entire patient cohort was treatment-naive prior to thyroid surgery. The data were obtained in a study of metastatic and nonmetastatic thyroid tumors. Whole-study findings and limits: The study reportedly found significantly higher TCR beta diversity in malignant thyroid tumors than benign nodules, in blood and tumor.

The clonotype comes from a male donor with papillary thyroid cancer or a benign thyroid nodule (not recorded which). Some clones in this sample may be carry-over from other donors' samples. Sequencing was carried out using adjacent normal tissue. The chain recombines TRBV20-1 with TRBJ1-1; no reliable D call. CDR3 loop: CSARVDTGEAFF. In nucleotides, the CDR3 is TGCAGTGCTAGAGTCGACACTGGCGAAGCTTTCTTT.